The 30 T cell receptor beta chains given below trace back to one sample, sequenced in a study of blood T cell repertoires in COVID-19. Some clones are missing from TCRdb's copy, which holds only in-frame ones; the method was immunoSEQ multiplex PCR. The table has about 380,000 clones, 85% seen once; the top ten hold 3.5% to 4%. The sample comprised peripheral blood. The receptors here all came from a woman under 30 with acute or convalescent COVID-19.

This clone was seen once. The V call is TRBV28, the J call TRBJ1-5; no clear D gene. Germline CDR1 and CDR2: MDHEN and SYDVKM. This CDR3 has 14 residues. The ends were cut back, 7 bases at V and 2 bases at J, with 12 bases in the middle. CDR3 sequence: CASTAAFGNQPQHF. CDR3 in DNA: TGTGCCAGCACCGCGGCCTTTGGCAATCAGCCCCAGCATTTT.

This clone was observed a handful of times. The rearrangement joins TRBV29-1 to TRBJ1-1, with no clear D. Germline CDR1 SQVTM, CDR2 ANQGSEA. This CDR3 is 11 amino acids long. V was clipped by 4 bases and J by 8 bases, with 11 bases between them. The chain's CDR3 is CSVGEGGEAFF. CDR3 DNA sequence: TGCAGCGTTGGGGAGGGAGGGGAAGCTTTCTTT.

This clone has just one count. The rearrangement uses TRBV18 and TRBJ1-1; D call uncertain. V gave up 2 bases and J gave up 6 bases, with 7 bases separating them. CDR3 length: 12 amino acids. CDR1 is KGHSH and CDR2 is LQKENI in the germline V gene. The CDR3 DNA reads as TGTGCCAGCTCACCATACGGGTCTGAAGCTTTCTTT. Translating it yields CASSPYGSEAFF.

This chain connects TRBV3-1 (or the pseudogene TRBV3-2) to TRBJ2-2; weak D call: TRBD1 (6 bases). This CDR3 has 16 amino acids. V gave up 5 bases and J gave up 1 base, with 14 bases separating them. Germline V gene data show CDR1 as LGHDT and CDR2 as YNNKEL (reference sequence). The CDR3, as DNA: TGTGCCAGCAGCACCCGAAGGACAGTGAACACCGGGGAGCTGTTTTTT. It codes for CASSTRRTVNTGELFF.

This chain connects TRBV4-1 to TRBJ1-1; D possibly corresponds to TRBD1 (5 bases). Per the germline V gene, CDR1 is MGHRA and CDR2 is YSYEKL. The CDR3 consists of 14 residues. V was cut by 0 bases and J by 10 bases, with 15 bases left in between. CDR3 coding DNA: TGCGCCAGCAGCCAAGATTATTGGACAAACCGAGCTTTCTTT. Protein product: CASSQDYWTNRAFF.

This chain joins TRBV6-5 and TRBJ1-1; the D gene is possibly TRBD1 (6 bases). V was cut by 6 bases and J by 1 base, with 12 bases left in between. Per the germline V gene, CDR1 is MNHEY and CDR2 is SVGAGI. This CDR3 contains 14 residues. Written as DNA, the CDR3 is TGTGCCAGCAGCTCATTGGGACAGAACACTGAAGCTTTCTTT. Translating gives CASSSLGQNTEAFF.

This chain connects TRBV6-2 or TRBV6-3 to TRBJ2-7; a weak D match, TRBD2 (6 bases). The length of the CDR3 is 14 residues. Germline-derived CDR1 and CDR2 are MNHEY and SVGEGT. V was clipped by 5 bases and J by 4 bases, with 15 bases between them. The CDR3 is CASSPLATIYEQYF. The CDR3 nucleotides read TGTGCCAGCAGTCCACTAGCCACGATTTACGAGCAGTACTTC.

The chain links TRBV19 to TRBJ2-5; maybe TRBD2 (5 bases). The length of the CDR3 is 15 residues. Germline V CDR1 and CDR2: LNHDA, SQIVND (reference sequence). Trimming removed 0 bases from V and 3 bases from J, with 11 bases in between. The chain's CDR3 is CASSIDFGLKETQYF. In nucleotides, the CDR3 is TGTGCCAGTAGTATAGATTTCGGACTTAAAGAGACCCAGTACTTC.

The genes are TRBV7-9 and TRBJ2-5; D is perhaps TRBD2 (7 bases). This CDR3 contains 15 residues. The germline V gene encodes CDR1 SEHNR and CDR2 FQNEAQ (reference sequence). Between the trimmed V and J ends, which lost 4 bases and 4 bases, there was a span of 16 bases. The CDR3 nucleotides read TGTGCCAGCAGCTCACAAATCGGGGGGCGAGAGACCCAGTACTTC. This translates into CASSSQIGGRETQYF.

J is TRBJ1-6 and V is TRBV6-1, with D uncertain. The germline V gene encodes CDR1 MNHNS and CDR2 SASEGT. Trimming stripped 2 bases from V and 0 bases from J, with 8 bases between. The CDR3 is made up of 16 amino acids. In nucleotides, the CDR3 is TGTGCCAGCAGTGAAATAGGGAGCTCCTATAATTCACCCCTCCACTTT. Its protein is CASSEIGSSYNSPLHF.

The chain carries TRBV2 and TRBJ2-1; 10 nucleotides line up with TRBD2. The CDR3 length is 15 residues. Germline trimming cut 6 bases from V and 2 bases from J; bases unmatched to any gene: 4. The germline V gene has CDR1 SNHLY and CDR2 FYNNEI. The CDR3 DNA sequence: TGTGCCAGCAGCATACTAGCGGGGACCTACAATGAGCAGTTCTTC. This gives the protein CASSILAGTYNEQFF.

This chain joins TRBV18 and TRBJ2-1; maybe TRBD1 (5 bases). V gave up 0 bases and J gave up 0 bases, with 12 bases separating them. The germline V gene has CDR1 KGHSH and CDR2 LQKENI. CDR3 size: 17 residues. The CDR3 DNA is TGTGCCAGCTCACCACCGAACAGGCAAAGCTCCTACAATGAGCAGTTCTTC. This sequence encodes CASSPPNRQSSYNEQFF.

The chain combines TRBV5-6 with TRBJ2-7; 7 bases are shared with TRBD1. V dropped 0 bases and J dropped 3; count of bases not matched to a gene: 6. The CDR3 has 15 residues. Germline lookup yields CDR1 SGHDT and CDR2 YYEEEE. CDR3 residues: CASSLEGGQYYEQYF. Here the CDR3 DNA reads TGTGCCAGCAGCTTGGAAGGGGGACAGTACTACGAGCAGTACTTC.

The genes are TRBV28 and TRBJ2-7; D not certain. Germline V gene data show CDR1 as MDHEN and CDR2 as SYDVKM. The CDR3 totals 11 residues. V was cut by 5 bases and J by 3 bases, with 5 bases left in between. The CDR3 loop reads CASSRYYEQYF. The CDR3 nucleotides read TGTGCCAGCAGTCGGTACTACGAGCAGTACTTC.

Only one count was recorded for this clone. The chain combines TRBV6-5 with TRBJ2-7, with 8 bases identical to TRBD2. V lost 8 bases, J lost 5 bases, and 11 bases stayed unmatched. Looked up from germline, CDR1 is MNHEY and CDR2 is SVGAGI. The CDR3 sequence is 14 residues long. This CDR3 is CASRTGLARHEQYF. The CDR3 DNA reads as TGTGCCAGCCGCACAGGACTAGCCCGCCACGAGCAGTACTTC.

This clone was picked up a small number of times. The V call is TRBV7-8, the J call TRBJ1-5, with 8 nucleotides matching TRBD1. The CDR3 covers 14 residues. Germline values: CDR1 SGHVS, CDR2 FQNEAQ. J was trimmed by 4 bases and V by 3 bases; bases with no gene match: 2. The CDR3 loop reads CASSFRTGNQPQHF. The CDR3 DNA follows: TGTGCCAGCAGCTTTCGGACAGGGAATCAGCCCCAGCATTTT.

The V and J genes are TRBV28 and TRBJ1-6; 9 bases agree with TRBD1. V was clipped by 4 bases and J by 7 bases; unmatched bases: 2. Germline-derived CDR1 and CDR2 are MDHEN and SYDVKM. The CDR3 is 14 residues long. The DNA of the CDR3 is TGTGCCAGCAGTTCCGGACAGGGGAATTCACCCCTCCACTTT. This encodes CASSSGQGNSPLHF.

The chain uses TRBV5-5 and TRBJ1-2, with D unresolved. This CDR3 is 16 amino acids long. Trimming removed 0 bases from V and 4 bases from J, with 16 bases in between. Germline V CDR1 and CDR2: SGHKS, YYEKEE (reference sequence). CDR3 in amino acids: CASSLAKALPGYGYTF. The CDR3 bases are TGTGCCAGCAGCTTGGCCAAGGCACTACCTGGCTATGGCTACACCTTC.

This sequence joins TRBV5-1 and TRBJ2-5, with D possibly matching TRBD2 (5 bases). This CDR3 region has 15 residues. V was pared by 0 bases and J by 0 bases, with 9 bases between. The V gene's germline CDR1 is SGHRS and CDR2 YFSETQ. DNA of the CDR3: TGCGCCAGCAGCTTGGGAGGGCCGTACCAAGAGACCCAGTACTTC. It encodes CASSLGGPYQETQYF.

This clone was counted between two and nine times. The gene calls are TRBV9 and TRBJ2-1; 7 bases are shared with TRBD1. The CDR3 extends over 13 amino acids. J lost 3 bases, V lost 5 bases, and 2 bases had no gene match. Germline V CDR1 and CDR2: SGDLS, YYNGEE. DNA for the CDR3: TGTGCCAGCAGGAGGGACAGCTACAATGAGCAGTTCTTC. Its translation: CASRRDSYNEQFF.

The chain is built from TRBV4-1 and TRBJ1-5; D is ambiguous. The CDR3 is 13 residues long. V dropped 4 bases and J dropped 5 bases, with 9 bases sitting between them. Germline lookup yields CDR1 MGHRA and CDR2 YSYEKL. The CDR3 spells CASSRTGDQPQHF. The CDR3 bases are TGCGCCAGCAGCCGGACTGGCGATCAGCCCCAGCATTTT.

The J gene is TRBJ1-2, the V gene TRBV10-3; a weak D match, TRBD1 (6 bases). CDR1 and CDR2 from the germline V gene are ENHRY and SYGVKD. With 7 bases removed from V and 8 bases from J, the gap between germline ends came to 17 bases. The CDR3 runs to 13 residues. Written as DNA, the CDR3 is TGTGCCATCACGGGCAGGGTTGGGGGCGGCTACACCTTC. The encoded protein is CAITGRVGGGYTF.

CDR3 in DNA: TGCGCCAGCAGCCTACAACCGACAGGGGGTGATAATTCACCCCTCCACTTT. It is translated as CASSLQPTGGDNSPLHF. This rearrangement joins TRBV5-1 to TRBJ1-6; 9 nucleotides line up with TRBD1. The V and J ends lost 4 bases and 5 bases, in that order; junction bases with no gene match: 10. Germline V gives CDR1 SGHRS, CDR2 YFSETQ. CDR3 length equals 17 residues.

The V call is TRBV5-1, the J call TRBJ2-7, with 8 bases lining up with TRBD1. J lost 3 bases, V lost 0 bases, and 8 bases had no gene match. CDR1 is SGHRS, CDR2 YFSETQ, per germline. The CDR3 runs to 16 residues. The DNA of the CDR3 is TGCGCCAGCAGCTTGGCTGCCGGGACAGGCATCTACGAGCAGTACTTC. Protein: CASSLAAGTGIYEQYF.

The chain combines TRBV7-2 with TRBJ2-5; 12 bases agree with TRBD1. The junction had 3 bases not matched to a gene; V was cut back by 1 base and J by 3 bases. The CDR3 is made up of 16 amino acids. The germline V gene has CDR1 SGHTA and CDR2 FQGNSA. CDR3 sequence reads: CASSLVGTGGEETQYF. CDR3 bases: TGTGCCAGCAGCTTAGTTGGGACAGGGGGCGAAGAGACCCAGTACTTC.

This clone has a handful of counts. The CDR3 coding sequence is TGTGCCAGCAGCCAGACGCCTAGCGGGGGCGCAGATACGCAGTATTTT. Translated: CASSQTPSGGADTQYF. The chain uses TRBV4-2 and TRBJ2-3, with 10 nucleotides matching TRBD2. V lost 3 bases, J lost 4 bases, and 7 bases stayed unmatched. The CDR3 has 16 residues. Per germline, CDR1 LGHNA and CDR2 YNFKEQ.

Remarks on this clone: The sample holds other DNA sequences that translate to the same CDR3. J is TRBJ1-1 and V is TRBV2, with D hard to call. CDR3 size: 13 residues. Trimming removed 1 base from V and 4 bases from J, with 7 bases in between. CDR1 and CDR2 from the germline V gene are SNHLY and FYNNEI. The DNA for the CDR3 is TGTGCCAGCAGTGAAGGGCGCGGCACTGAAGCTTTCTTT. As protein: CASSEGRGTEAFF.

The rearrangement uses TRBV28 and TRBJ2-1; 10 nucleotides align to TRBD1. The ends lost 2 bases at V and 5 bases at J; junction bases unmatched: 6. This CDR3 contains 16 residues. Germline loops: CDR1 MDHEN, CDR2 SYDVKM. The CDR3 protein is CASSLVAGTGDNEQFF. CDR3 nucleotides: TGTGCCAGCAGTTTAGTCGCCGGGACAGGGGACAATGAGCAGTTCTTC.

This chain connects TRBV30 to TRBJ2-7, with D tentatively TRBD1 (5 bases). The CDR3 has 13 residues. Germline V gene data show CDR1 as GTSNPN and CDR2 as SVGIG (reference sequence). V was cut by 1 base and J by 4 bases, with 11 bases left in between. The CDR3 DNA reads TGTGCCTGGAGTGCCGGCCAGGGTTACGAGCAGTACTTC. Its protein product is CAWSAGQGYEQYF.

The chain is built from TRBV9 and TRBJ1-2; no clear D gene. V was pared by 0 bases and J by 4 bases, with 10 bases between. CDR1 is SGDLS and CDR2 is YYNGEE in the germline V gene. This CDR3 is 14 amino acids long. The CDR3 bases are TGTGCCAGCAGCGTAGATGGCTTCTCCTATGGCTACACCTTC. Translating it yields CASSVDGFSYGYTF. Together with reference TRBV9 and TRBJ1-2, the CDR3 gives the full variable domain: DSGVTQTPKHLITATGQRVTLRCSPRSGDLSVYWYQQSLDQGLQFLIQYYNGEERAKGNILERFSAQQFPDLHSELNLSSLELGDSALYFCASSVDGFSYGYTFGSGTRLTVV.